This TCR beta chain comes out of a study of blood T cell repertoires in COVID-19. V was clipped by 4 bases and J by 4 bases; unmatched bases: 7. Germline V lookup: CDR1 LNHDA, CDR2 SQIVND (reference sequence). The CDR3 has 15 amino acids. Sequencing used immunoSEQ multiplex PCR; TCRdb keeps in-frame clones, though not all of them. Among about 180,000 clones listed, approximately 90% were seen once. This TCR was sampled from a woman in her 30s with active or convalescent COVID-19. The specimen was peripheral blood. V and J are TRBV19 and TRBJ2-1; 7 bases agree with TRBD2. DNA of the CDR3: TGTGCCAGTAGTAGCTTTGCGGGAGCTTACAATGAGCAGTTCTTC. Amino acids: CASSSFAGAYNEQFF.